A selection of T cell receptor beta chains follows, all from one sample in a study of vaccination and CD4 T cells after COVID-19. Their specific antigens are unknown. TCRdb re-called the PCR reads with MiXCR, one entry per CDR3 protein. The sample lists around 4,800 distinct CDR3 sequences, roughly 28% occurring once. The sequenced sample was CD4+ T cells from blood, cultured in vitro. The receptors originated from a human donor in good health. The CDR3 runs from the conserved cysteine through the conserved F or W. A D gene is named only where the DNA matches it firmly. Clone size, where shown, is once, few, many, or a class for clones that have expanded.

clone size	D gene	V gene	CDR3 length	J gene	CDR3 DNA	CDR3 protein
few	TRBD2	TRBV29-1	14	TRBJ2-3	TGCAGCGTTGAAGATTCTTGGCGGGGAGGGACGCAGTATTTT	CSVEDSWRGGTQYF
NA	NA	TRBV6-2/TRBV6-3	14	TRBJ2-1	TGTGCCAGCAGCCCAGGGACACTCTACAATGAGCAGTTCTTC	CASSPGTLYNEQFF
NA	NA	TRBV6-1	14	TRBJ1-5	TGTGCCAGCAGTCCGAAATATGAAGTGCAGCCCCAGCATTTT	CASSPKYEVQPQHF
NA	TRBD1	TRBV5-1	16	TRBJ1-6	TGCGCCAGCAGCTACCAGGACAGGTTCATGGTTTCACCCCTCCACTTT	CASSYQDRFMVSPLHF
NA	NA	TRBV11-2	16	TRBJ2-3	TGTGCCAGCAGCTTAGGCCCACAGGGTTTAATAGATACGCAGTATTTT	CASSLGPQGLIDTQYF
NA	NA	TRBV7-9	15	TRBJ1-1	TGTGCCAGCAGCTCAAAGTGGGGGGCGAACACTGAAGCTTTCTTT	CASSSKWGANTEAFF
NA	NA	TRBV6-5	15	TRBJ2-3	TGTGCCAGCAGTTCTGACCCAGCCCACACAGATACGCGGTATTTT	CASSSDPAHTDTRYF
NA	TRBD2	TRBV7-8	18	TRBJ2-1	TGTGCCAGCAGCTCCTTTCTCACCGGGACTAGCGGGGGGTTAGTGCAGTTCTTC	CASSSFLTGTSGGLVQFF
few	NA	TRBV12-3/TRBV12-4	13	TRBJ1-6	TGTGCCAGCAGTCTGGGCAGCAATTCACCCCTCCACTTT	CASSLGSNSPLHF
large	TRBD1	TRBV6-1	13	TRBJ2-7	TGTGCCAGCAGGCGGACAGGAGATTACGAGCAGTACTTC	CASRRTGDYEQYF
few	TRBD2	TRBV20-1	15	TRBJ2-1	TGCAGTGCCAGTGGGGCTAGCGGGGGCTACAATGAGCAGTTCTTC	CSASGASGGYNEQFF
NA	NA	TRBV19	14	TRBJ1-2	TGTGCCAGTAGTCCCCAGCTATCTAACTATGGCTACACCTTC	CASSPQLSNYGYTF
NA	NA	TRBV4-1	15	TRBJ2-1	TGCGCCAGCAGTCGAGCGGAATCCTCCTACAATGAGCAGTTCTTC	CASSRAESSYNEQFF
NA	NA	TRBV11-1	14	TRBJ2-6	TGTGCCAGCAGCTCAGCGACTGGGGCCAACGTCCTGACTTTC	CASSSATGANVLTF
few	NA	TRBV24-1	13	TRBJ2-5	TGTGCCACCAGTGATTCATACCAAGAGACCCAGTACTTC	CATSDSYQETQYF
medium-sized	NA	TRBV20-1	15	TRBJ2-5	TGCAGTGCTAGAGATGCCTCACTAGTTGGGGAGACCCAGTACTTC	CSARDASLVGETQYF
NA	NA	TRBV6-1	15	TRBJ1-1	TGTGCCAGCAGGGAACTTAGGGGGTTGAACACTGAAGCTTTCTTT	CASRELRGLNTEAFF